Listed below are T cell receptor beta chains from one sample, sequenced in a study of cytomegalovirus exposure and HLA in healthy donors. Generated by immunoSEQ multiplex PCR, the TCRdb table keeps only in-frame clones and is missing some. The data show roughly 140,000 clones, roughly two thirds seen once. Sequences were obtained from PBMCs. These receptor sequences come from a human donor in good health. The conserved cysteine and the conserved F or W are not part of the CDR3 here. D genes are given only for firm matches.

d_call	v_call	cdr3_aa
-	TRBV27	ASASVLDTGELF
-	TRBV7-6	ASSLAREEQY
-	TRBV4-1	ASSQAGGNNEQF
TRBD1	TRBV7-9	ASSLGDRGQSEAF
TRBD1	TRBV27	ASSGRQGGYEQY
TRBD1	TRBV2	ASSGQGADTQY
TRBD1	TRBV10-1	ASRGGQGAATGELF
TRBD2	TRBV28	ASSTRMLGLRSGSLYEQY
TRBD2	TRBV19	ATSKEGLAGDEQF
-	TRBV23-1	ANPGPQWGGVRYEQY
-	TRBV5-1	ASSLEVANIQY
-	TRBV7-7	ASSLTVNSPLH
TRBD2	TRBV2	ASSDELAGVGEQF
TRBD1	TRBV5-5	ASTLGDRADQPQH
TRBD2	TRBV7-3	ASRSGGSGGADEQF
-	TRBV15	ATSSRTEHYEKLF